This paragraph covers one TCR beta chain sequence. This sample stems from a study of blood T cell repertoires in COVID-19. Authors' processing steps: Nucleated cell counts were estimated from reference gene primer amplification. TCRdb's copy holds only in-frame clones and misses some; the assay was immunoSEQ multiplex PCR. V, J and clone size are those of that table, while D and trimming were read from the DNA. The data show some 320,000 clones, around 87% seen once. The specimen sequenced was peripheral blood. The source is a woman between 45 and 60 years old who had recovered from COVID-19.

CDR3 in DNA: TGTGCCAGCTCACACGGGACTGCAACCTACGAGCAGTACTTC. Translated, it gives CASSHGTATYEQYF. The chain employs TRBV18 and TRBJ2-7, with D possibly matching TRBD2 (6 bases). CDR3 length: 14 amino acids. Deletions cut 4 bases from V and 2 bases from J, with 12 bases between. Germline V gene lookup returns CDR1 KGHSH and CDR2 LQKENI.